A single sample is the source of the 3 T cell receptor beta chains below, sequenced in a study of PD-L1 blockade in urothelial cancer. The method was immunoSEQ multiplex PCR; TCRdb's version includes in-frame clones alone and lacks a portion of them. This repertoire shows 40,000 to 55,000 clones, around 89% found once; its top ten account for 2% to 3%. The time point was: peripheral blood 6 weeks after treatment start. Sequencing used PBMCs, obtained around atezolizumab (anti-PD-L1) treatment. The receptors derive from a man between 60 and 75 years old with urothelial cancer.

The chain uses TRBV19 and TRBJ2-1; 8 bases fit TRBD2. V trimming: 5 bases; J trimming: 8 bases; junction bases outside the gene matches: 17. From germline, CDR1 is LNHDA and CDR2 SQIVND (reference sequence). This CDR3 comprises 17 residues. CDR3 sequence reads: CASSLPPGRASVDEQFF. The CDR3 DNA sequence: TGTGCCAGTAGTCTCCCTCCCGGGAGGGCCTCGGTGGATGAGCAGTTCTTC.

V and J are TRBV5-1 and TRBJ2-5; maybe TRBD2 (6 bases). V gave up 5 bases and J gave up 1 base, with 15 bases separating them. Per the germline V gene, CDR1 is SGHRS and CDR2 is YFSETQ. CDR3 length equals 15 residues. This chain's CDR3 is CASRGLGGRQETQYF. The CDR3, as DNA: TGCGCCAGCAGGGGCCTCGGGGGTCGCCAAGAGACCCAGTACTTC.

V gene TRBV30 combines with J gene TRBJ1-6; no definite D call. Looked up from germline, CDR1 is GTSNPN and CDR2 is SVGIG (reference sequence). The length of the CDR3 is 14 residues. V was clipped by 1 base and J by 0 bases, with 4 bases between them. The CDR3 is CAWSESSYNSPLHF. CDR3 nucleotide sequence: TGTGCCTGGAGTGAGAGCTCCTATAATTCACCCCTCCACTTT.